This record covers a single T cell receptor (beta chain). This clone showed up just once. No antigen is known for it. No per-base quality is available; no much larger clone lies one base away. This entry belongs to a study of T cell responses to AZD1222 COVID-19 vaccine (dated by TCRdb to about 2021). Broadly, across the study: TCR sequencing was performed for roughly 250 trial participants, of whom about 200 were given two doses of AZD1222 and around 25 were given two doses of MenACWY control vaccine. Trial participants were enrolled by age into 18-55, 56-69 and 70-plus year subgroups, with roughly 150, 30 and 60 TCR-sequenced participants respectively.

The CDR3 regions of human TCRbeta chains were analyzed by immunosequencing. The study's own analysis went as follows. Repertoire TCRs were matched against a reference library of SARS-CoV-2-specific TCRs generated with the MIRA antigen-specificity platform. Breadth was defined as the fraction of unique TCRs that were SARS-CoV-2-associated. Depth was defined as the fraction of total T cells that were SARS-CoV-2-associated. Using the MIRA data, each spike-specific TCR was assigned both to the spike region to which the TCR was reactive and to a CD4 or CD8 class. Log10-transformed breadth and depth values were compared by one-way ANOVA with Sidak's multiple comparisons tests. Imported from immuneACCESS, the table was reduced by TCRdb to in-frame sequences with V and J called. These copies leave out some clones; in studies compared against another copy, an unresolved V gene accounts for under half, and the cause of the remainder is not known. V and J calls and clone size are those listed in that table; D and trimming were worked out from the DNA. The sample profile shows roughly 150,000 clones; about 87% of them were found once. The ten largest clones add up to 3% to 4% of the sample.

What the research found in general, with its limitations: The 56-69-year group was small, and its depth increase did not reach significance, likely because of low power. Because no samples from the day 14 peak response were available, repertoires could be characterized only after the peak T cell response. Nearly half of unique spike-specific TCRs reportedly recognized epitopes outside regions mutated in the B.1.351 and B.1.1.7 variants. Participants were mostly white British, with more females than males. The authors suggested clonal diversity may have been underestimated. The whole spike protein was spanned by vaccine-associated CD4 TCRs, and dominant responses were seen in regions 160-218 and 743-854. A significant rise in spike-specific TCR breadth and depth was observed after two AZD1222 doses relative to day 0 and relative to MenACWY recipients. Conclusions about previously exposed vaccinees are limited, since just 5 or 6 AZD1222 recipients were seropositive for SARS-CoV-2 at baseline.

According to the study, the label for this sample's time point signals: baseline before first vaccination. The treatment or condition label here, explained by the study, means: meningococcal conjugate vaccine given as trial control. Vaccinee samples were obtained from the UK trials COV001 and COV002, which included a single-blind randomized controlled phase 2/3 trial of AZD1222 (ChAdOx1 nCoV-19) in healthy adults. For TCRbeta chain sequencing, PBMC samples were collected from trial participants at day 0 and at day 28 after the second dose. The origin of this receptor is an adult in good health. The sequencing here drew on peripheral blood, taken on day 0 of MenACWY control vaccination.

The DNA sequence is given as TGTGCCAGCAGCCACATAGGGGGCACGAACACTGAAGCTTTCTTT. Its amino acids are CASSHIGGTNTEAFF. This receptor chain uses TRBV6-2 or TRBV6-3 and TRBJ1-1; 7 of the junction bases match TRBD1. In the germline V gene, CDR1 corresponds to MNHEY and CDR2 to SVGEGT. The CDR3, from cysteine to phenylalanine, totals 15 residues. The CDR3 DNA has 45 bases and is translated from base 1. The germline V end is reduced by 6 bases and the J end by 1 base; junction bases left unmatched: 8.